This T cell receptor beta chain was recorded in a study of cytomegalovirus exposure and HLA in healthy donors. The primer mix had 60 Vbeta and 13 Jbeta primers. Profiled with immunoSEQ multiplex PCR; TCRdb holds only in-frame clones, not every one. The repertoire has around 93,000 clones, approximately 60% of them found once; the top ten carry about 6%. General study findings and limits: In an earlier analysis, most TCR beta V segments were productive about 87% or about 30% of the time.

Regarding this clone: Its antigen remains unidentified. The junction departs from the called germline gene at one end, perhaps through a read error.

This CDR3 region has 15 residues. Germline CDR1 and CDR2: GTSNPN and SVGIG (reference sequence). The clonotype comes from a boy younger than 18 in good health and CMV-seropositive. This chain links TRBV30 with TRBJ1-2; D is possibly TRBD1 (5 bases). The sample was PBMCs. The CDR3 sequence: CAWSVFGGVNYGYPF. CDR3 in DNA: TGTGCCTGGAGTGTGTTTGGGGGGGTTAACTATGGCTACCCCTTC.